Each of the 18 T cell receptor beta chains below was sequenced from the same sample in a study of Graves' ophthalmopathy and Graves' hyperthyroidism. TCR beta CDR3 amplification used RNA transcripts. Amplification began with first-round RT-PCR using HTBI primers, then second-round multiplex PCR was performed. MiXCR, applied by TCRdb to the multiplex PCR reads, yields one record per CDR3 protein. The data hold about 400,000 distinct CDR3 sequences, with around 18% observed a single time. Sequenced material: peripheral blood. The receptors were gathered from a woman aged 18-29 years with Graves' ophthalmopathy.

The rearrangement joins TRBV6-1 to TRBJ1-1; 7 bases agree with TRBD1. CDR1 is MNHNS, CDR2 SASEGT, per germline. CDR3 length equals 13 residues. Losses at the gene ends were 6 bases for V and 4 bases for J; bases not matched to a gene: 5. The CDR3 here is CASRRGQATEAFF. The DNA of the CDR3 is TGTGCCAGCAGAAGAGGACAGGCCACTGAAGCTTTCTTT.

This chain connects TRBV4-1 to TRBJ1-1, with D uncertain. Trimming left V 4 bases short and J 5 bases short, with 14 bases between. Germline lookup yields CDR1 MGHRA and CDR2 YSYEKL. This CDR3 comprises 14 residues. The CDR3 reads CASSPDAQTTEAFF. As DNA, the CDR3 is TGCGCCAGCAGCCCCGATGCCCAAACTACTGAAGCTTTCTTT.

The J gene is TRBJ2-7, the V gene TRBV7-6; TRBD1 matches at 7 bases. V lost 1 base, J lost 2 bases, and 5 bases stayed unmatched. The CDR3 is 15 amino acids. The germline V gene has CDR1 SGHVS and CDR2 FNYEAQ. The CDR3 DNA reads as TGTGCCAGCAGCTTAGAGGCCAGGGGGACCTACGAGCAGTACTTC. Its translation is CASSLEARGTYEQYF.

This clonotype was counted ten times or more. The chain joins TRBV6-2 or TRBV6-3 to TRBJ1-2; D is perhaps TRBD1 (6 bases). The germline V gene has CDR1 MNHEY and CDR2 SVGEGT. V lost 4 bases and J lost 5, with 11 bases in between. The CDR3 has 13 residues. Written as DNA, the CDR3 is TGTGCCAGCAGTTTCACAGGGAAATATGGCTACACCTTC. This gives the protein CASSFTGKYGYTF.

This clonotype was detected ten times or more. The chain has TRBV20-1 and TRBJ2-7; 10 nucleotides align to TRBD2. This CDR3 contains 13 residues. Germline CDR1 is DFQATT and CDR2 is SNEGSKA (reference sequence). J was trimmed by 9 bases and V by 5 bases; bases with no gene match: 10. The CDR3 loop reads CSASTSGSLRQYF. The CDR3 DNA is TGCAGTGCTTCGACTAGCGGGTCTCTCCGGCAGTACTTC.

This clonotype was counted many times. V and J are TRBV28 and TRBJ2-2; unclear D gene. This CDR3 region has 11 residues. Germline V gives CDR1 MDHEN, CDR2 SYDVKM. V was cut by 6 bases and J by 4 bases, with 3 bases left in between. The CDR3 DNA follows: TGTGCCAGCAGGCCCACCGGGGAGCTGTTTTTT. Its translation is CASRPTGELFF.

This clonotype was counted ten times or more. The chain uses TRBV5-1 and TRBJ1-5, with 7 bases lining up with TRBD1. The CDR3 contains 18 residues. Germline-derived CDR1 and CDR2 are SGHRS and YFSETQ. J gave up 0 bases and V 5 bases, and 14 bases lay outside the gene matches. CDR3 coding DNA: TGCGCCAGCAGGCCTACACAGGGGCACCACTATAGCAATCAGCCCCAGCATTTT. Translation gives CASRPTQGHHYSNQPQHF.

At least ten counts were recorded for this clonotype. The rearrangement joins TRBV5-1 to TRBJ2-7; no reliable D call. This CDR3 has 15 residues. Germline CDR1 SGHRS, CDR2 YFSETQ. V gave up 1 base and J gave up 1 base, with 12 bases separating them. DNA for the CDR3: TGCGCCAGCAGCTTGCTTGGGCAGTATTCCTACGAGCAGTACTTC. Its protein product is CASSLLGQYSYEQYF.

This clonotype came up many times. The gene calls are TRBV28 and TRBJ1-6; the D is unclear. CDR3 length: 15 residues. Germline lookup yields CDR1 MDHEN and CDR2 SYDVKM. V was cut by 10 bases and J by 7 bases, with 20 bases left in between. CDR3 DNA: TGTGCCACGAGGAACCGGGATCTTTGGAATTCACCCCTCCACTTT. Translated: CATRNRDLWNSPLHF. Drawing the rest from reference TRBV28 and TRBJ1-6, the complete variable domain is DVKVTQSSRYLVKRTGEKVFLECVQDMDHENMFWYRQDPGLGLRLIYFSYDVKMKEKGDIPEGYSVSREKKERFSLILESASTNQTSMYLCATRNRDLWNSPLHFGNGTRLTVT.

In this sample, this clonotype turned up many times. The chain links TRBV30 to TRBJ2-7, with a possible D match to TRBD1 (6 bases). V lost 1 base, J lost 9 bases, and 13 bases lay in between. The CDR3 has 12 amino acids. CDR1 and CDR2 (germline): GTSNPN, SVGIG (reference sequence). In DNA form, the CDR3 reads TGTGCCTGGAGTGCAGGGGCGACAGGGCAGTACTTC. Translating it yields CAWSAGATGQYF.

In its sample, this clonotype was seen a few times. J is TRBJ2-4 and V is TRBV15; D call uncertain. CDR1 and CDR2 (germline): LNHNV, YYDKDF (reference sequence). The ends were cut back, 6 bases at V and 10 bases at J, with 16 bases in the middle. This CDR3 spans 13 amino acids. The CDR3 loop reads CATRWTAEGIQYF. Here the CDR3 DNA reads TGTGCCACCAGATGGACGGCGGAAGGAATTCAGTACTTC.

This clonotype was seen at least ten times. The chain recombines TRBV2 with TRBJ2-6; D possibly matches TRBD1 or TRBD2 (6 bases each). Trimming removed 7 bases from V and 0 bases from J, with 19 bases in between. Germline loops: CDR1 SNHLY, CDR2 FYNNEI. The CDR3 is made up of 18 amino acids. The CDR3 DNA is TGTGCCAGCAAGAGCTACGGGGGCAGCAGCTCTGGGGCCAACGTCCTGACTTTC. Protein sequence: CASKSYGGSSSGANVLTF.

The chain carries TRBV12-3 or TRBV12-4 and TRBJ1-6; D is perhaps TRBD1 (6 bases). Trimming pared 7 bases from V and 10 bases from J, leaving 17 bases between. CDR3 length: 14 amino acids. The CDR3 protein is CASTPTGAGSPLHF. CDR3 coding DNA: TGTGCCAGCACCCCGACGGGGGCGGGGTCACCCCTCCACTTT.

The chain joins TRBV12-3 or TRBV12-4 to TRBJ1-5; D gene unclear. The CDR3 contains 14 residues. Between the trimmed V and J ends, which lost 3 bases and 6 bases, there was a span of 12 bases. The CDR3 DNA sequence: TGTGCCAGCAGTTTGGTGGAGGGAGGTCAGCCCCAGCATTTT. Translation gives CASSLVEGGQPQHF.

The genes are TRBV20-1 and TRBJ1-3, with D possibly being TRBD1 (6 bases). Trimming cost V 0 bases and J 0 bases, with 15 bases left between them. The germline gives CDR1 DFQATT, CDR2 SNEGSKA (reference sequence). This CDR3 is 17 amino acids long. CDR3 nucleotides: TGCAGTGCTAGAGAGCCCCTAGGGGGAAGCTCTGGAAACACCATATATTTT. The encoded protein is CSAREPLGGSSGNTIYF.

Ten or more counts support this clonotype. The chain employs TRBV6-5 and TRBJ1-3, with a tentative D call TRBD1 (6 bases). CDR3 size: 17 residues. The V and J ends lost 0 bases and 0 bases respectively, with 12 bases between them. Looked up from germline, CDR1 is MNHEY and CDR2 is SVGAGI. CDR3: CASSYSMTGGSGNTIYF. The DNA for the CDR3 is TGTGCCAGCAGTTACTCGATGACAGGCGGCTCTGGAAACACCATATATTTT.

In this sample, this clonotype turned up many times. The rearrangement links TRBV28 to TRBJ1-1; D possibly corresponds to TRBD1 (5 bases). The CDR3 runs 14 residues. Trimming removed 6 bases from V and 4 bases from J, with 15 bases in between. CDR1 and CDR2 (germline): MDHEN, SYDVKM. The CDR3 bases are TGTGCCAGCAGGTCCCCTACCGGGGGCACTGAAGCTTTCTTT. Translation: CASRSPTGGTEAFF.

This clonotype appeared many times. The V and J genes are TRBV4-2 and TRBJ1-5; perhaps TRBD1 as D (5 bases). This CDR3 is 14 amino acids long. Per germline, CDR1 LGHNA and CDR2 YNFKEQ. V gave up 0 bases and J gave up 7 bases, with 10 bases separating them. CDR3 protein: CASSQDSGQQPQHF. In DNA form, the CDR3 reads TGTGCCAGCAGCCAAGACTCAGGGCAACAGCCCCAGCATTTT.